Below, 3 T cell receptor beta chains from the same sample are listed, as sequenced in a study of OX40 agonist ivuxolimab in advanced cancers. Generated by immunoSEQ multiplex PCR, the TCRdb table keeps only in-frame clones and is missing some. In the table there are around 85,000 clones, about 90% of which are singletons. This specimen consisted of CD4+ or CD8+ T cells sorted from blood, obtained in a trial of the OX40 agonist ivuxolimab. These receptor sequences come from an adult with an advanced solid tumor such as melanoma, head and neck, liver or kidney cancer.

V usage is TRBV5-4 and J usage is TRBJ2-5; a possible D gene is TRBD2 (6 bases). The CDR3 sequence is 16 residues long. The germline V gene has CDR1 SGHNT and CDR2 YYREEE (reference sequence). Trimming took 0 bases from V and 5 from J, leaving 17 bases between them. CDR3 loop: CASSLAFSQGGETQYF. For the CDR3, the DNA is TGTGCCAGCAGCTTGGCCTTCTCTCAGGGAGGCGAGACCCAGTACTTC.

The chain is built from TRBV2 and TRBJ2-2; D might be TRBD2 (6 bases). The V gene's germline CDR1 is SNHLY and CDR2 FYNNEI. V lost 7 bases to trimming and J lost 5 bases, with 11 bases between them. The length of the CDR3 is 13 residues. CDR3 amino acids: CASTREKTGELFF. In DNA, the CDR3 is TGTGCCAGCACCCGGGAGAAGACCGGGGAGCTGTTTTTT.

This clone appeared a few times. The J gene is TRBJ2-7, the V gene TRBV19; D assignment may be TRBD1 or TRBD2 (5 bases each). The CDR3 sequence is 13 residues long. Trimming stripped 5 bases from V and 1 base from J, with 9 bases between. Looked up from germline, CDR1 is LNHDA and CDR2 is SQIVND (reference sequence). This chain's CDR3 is CASSRDGSYEQYF. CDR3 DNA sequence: TGTGCCAGTAGTCGGGACGGTTCCTACGAGCAGTACTTC. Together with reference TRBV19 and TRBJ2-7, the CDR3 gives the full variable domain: DGGITQSPKYLFRKEGQNVTLSCEQNLNHDAMYWYRQDPGQGLRLIYYSQIVNDFQKGDIAEGYSVSREKKESFPLTVTSAQKNPTAFYLCASSRDGSYEQYFGPGTRLTVT.